Described below is a single T cell receptor (beta chain) sequence and its context. As yet, its antigen is unknown. The CDR3 runs to 18 residues. V shed 4 bases, J shed 0 bases, and the junction held 15 bases outside the gene matches. In germline, CDR1 is MGHRA, CDR2 YSYEKL. This specimen belongs to a study of T cell responses to AZD1222 COVID-19 vaccine. For the study at large: Analyses pooled second doses at about 4 or about 12 weeks.

The repertoire was sequenced with immunoSEQ multiplex PCR; TCRdb's copy has only in-frame clones and lacks some. The table includes roughly 180,000 clones, 91% detected once. Regarding the study as a whole: Donors were chiefly white British, with a greater number of females, and clonal diversity was perhaps underestimated. The CD4 TCRs associated with vaccination extended across spike and predominated at 160-218 and 743-854. Reports indicate that nearly half of spike-specific TCRs are directed at unmutated variant regions.

This chain joins TRBV4-1 and TRBJ2-7, with 7 bases fitting TRBD2. This sequence originates from an adult in good health. Here the sequenced sample was peripheral blood, taken on day 0 of AZD1222 vaccination. The chain's CDR3 is CASSPRDYRDLSSYEQYF. CDR3 in DNA: TGCGCCAGCAGCCCCCGGGACTACCGGGACTTAAGCTCCTACGAGCAGTACTTC.